The 7 T cell receptor beta chains listed next were all sequenced from one sample in a study of OX40 agonist ivuxolimab in advanced cancers. Here immunoSEQ multiplex PCR was the method, and the copy in TCRdb shows in-frame clones only, minus some. In the table there are 65,000 to 95,000 clones, over 85% of which are singletons. Material: CD4+ or CD8+ T cells sorted from blood, obtained in a trial of the OX40 agonist ivuxolimab. Source of these receptors: an adult with an advanced solid tumor such as melanoma, head and neck, liver or kidney cancer.

The chain joins TRBV7-2 to TRBJ2-7; TRBD2 aligns across 7 bases. Trimming removed 4 bases from V and 0 bases from J; junction bases left unmatched: 3. Germline V gives CDR1 SGHTA, CDR2 FQGNSA. The CDR3 has 14 amino acids. In DNA form, the CDR3 reads TGTGCCAGCAGCTATAGGGAGGGCTCCTACGAGCAGTACTTC. This sequence encodes CASSYREGSYEQYF.

The chain is built from TRBV6-1 and TRBJ2-1; D remains ambiguous. The CDR3 runs 13 residues. The V end lost 8 bases, the J end lost 6 bases, and 14 bases lay between the germline ends. The germline V gene encodes CDR1 MNHNS and CDR2 SASEGT. In nucleotides, the CDR3 is TGTGCCAGCTCGCCGACGCGGTCCAATGAGCAGTTCTTC. This sequence encodes CASSPTRSNEQFF.

This rearrangement joins TRBV30 to TRBJ2-1; D is ambiguous. The CDR3 runs to 13 residues. Germline lookup yields CDR1 GTSNPN and CDR2 SVGIG (reference sequence). Trimming took 0 bases from V and 8 from J, leaving 11 bases between them. The CDR3: CAWSVHGLDEQFF. The CDR3 bases are TGTGCCTGGAGTGTACACGGTTTGGATGAGCAGTTCTTC.

The rearrangement uses TRBV7-2 and TRBJ1-1; no clear D gene. The CDR3 sequence is 13 residues long. Germline assignment: CDR1 SGHTA and CDR2 FQGNSA. V was shortened by 3 bases and J by 8 bases, with 13 bases between the two germline ends. CDR3 bases: TGTGCCAGCAGCTTGGACCTGTTCGGGGAAGCTTTCTTT. It encodes CASSLDLFGEAFF.

The CDR3 DNA reads as TGTGCCAGCAACGGACTAGCGGGTCCCACCGGGGAGCTGTTTTTT. As protein: CASNGLAGPTGELFF. The chain employs TRBV6-1 and TRBJ2-2; 11 nucleotides line up with TRBD2. The germline V gene has CDR1 MNHNS and CDR2 SASEGT. CDR3 length: 15 amino acids. The trim removed 7 bases at V and 4 bases at J, leaving 5 bases unmatched.

V usage is TRBV7-2 and J usage is TRBJ2-3, with TRBD2 matching 9 bases. J lost 2 bases, V lost 5 bases, and 11 bases had no gene match. Germline V gene data show CDR1 as SGHTA and CDR2 as FQGNSA. The CDR3 has 17 residues. CDR3 coding DNA: TGTGCCAGCAGCGTTCCTAGCGGGACTACTACCACAGATACGCAGTATTTT. This codes for CASSVPSGTTTTDTQYF. The full variable domain, with the rest looked up from reference TRBV7-2 and TRBJ2-3, is GAGVSQSPSNKVTEKGKDVELRCDPISGHTALYWYRQSLGQGLEFLIYFQGNSAPDKSGLPSDRFSAERTGGSVSTLTIQRTQQEDSAVYLCASSVPSGTTTTDTQYFGPGTRLTVL.

The chain joins TRBV7-3 to TRBJ1-1; D may be TRBD1 (6 bases). Trimming removed 5 bases from V and 1 base from J, with 8 bases in between. This CDR3 has 13 amino acids. Germline loops: CDR1 SGHTA, CDR2 FQGTGA. The CDR3 DNA reads as TGTGCCAGCAGCCGACAGGAGAACACTGAAGCTTTCTTT. As protein: CASSRQENTEAFF.